The clone carrying this TCR beta chain was seen only a few times. This CDR3 has 13 amino acids. Germline V lookup: CDR1 MDHEN, CDR2 SYDVKM. V was pared by 4 bases and J by 0 bases, with 0 bases of the junction left unmatched. The record originates from a study of human T cells and chemical hapten exposure. Indicated time point: patch test 2, 6 weeks after DPC sensitization. The treatment denotes: therapeutic diphenylcyclopropenone sensitization with weekly scalp DPC. Alopecia patients deemed DPC-suitable, aged 18 to 70, excluding pregnancy. Each CDR3 protein gets one entry after TCRdb re-called the RACE reads with MiXCR. The table includes about 110,000 distinct CDR3 sequences, roughly 9% detected once.

The sequencing here drew on whole blood, taken in connection with sensitization to the hapten diphenylcyclopropenone (DPC). This sequence was found in a woman between 40 and 55 years old with alopecia areata. Some clones in this sample may be carry-over from other donors' samples. This rearrangement joins TRBV28 to TRBJ2-7, with 7 bases lining up with TRBD1. The CDR3 coding sequence is TGTGCCAGCAGTTGGGACAGCTCCTACGAGCAGTACTTC. It codes for CASSWDSSYEQYF.